A single sample gave rise to the 18 T cell receptor beta chains below, sequenced in a study of technical replicates of blood from a handful of donors. TCRdb keeps only in-frame clones here, not all; method: immunoSEQ multiplex PCR. In the table there are under 110,000 clones, 96% of which are singletons. The source material was T cells isolated from PBMCs. The source of these receptors is a human donor in good health.

The chain is built from TRBV28 and TRBJ2-2; 14 bases are shared with TRBD2. V shed 6 bases, J shed 5 bases, and the junction held 11 bases outside the gene matches. The CDR3 is 18 amino acids. Germline lookup yields CDR1 MDHEN and CDR2 SYDVKM. The CDR3 is CASRPGLAGEYRTGELFF. The DNA of the CDR3 is TGTGCCAGCAGACCGGGACTAGCGGGAGAGTATCGTACCGGGGAGCTGTTTTTT.

This clone is a singleton in its sample. The V gene is TRBV28, the J gene TRBJ1-3; TRBD1 is a possible D gene (6 bases). Trimming shortened V by 7 bases and J by 0 bases, and 16 bases separated the two germline ends. Looked up from germline, CDR1 is MDHEN and CDR2 is SYDVKM. The CDR3 totals 16 residues. The CDR3 nucleotides are TGTGCCAGCACCAGGACAGTCTGGGGCTCTGGAAACACCATATATTTT. Its protein product is CASTRTVWGSGNTIYF.

The J gene is TRBJ1-3, the V gene TRBV28; D may be TRBD1 (6 bases). V was trimmed by 3 bases and J by 0 bases, leaving 15 bases between them. Germline V CDR1 and CDR2: MDHEN, SYDVKM. The CDR3 is 17 amino acids. The CDR3 is CASSFSPRGGSGNTIYF. In DNA, the CDR3 is TGTGCCAGCAGTTTCTCTCCAAGGGGGGGCTCTGGAAACACCATATATTTT.

The chain has TRBV11-2 and TRBJ2-2; the match to TRBD1 covers 9 bases. Trimming took 0 bases from V and 3 from J; bases not matched to a gene: 5. The CDR3 runs to 17 residues. The germline CDR1 and CDR2 sequences are SGHAT and FQNNGV. The CDR3 spells CASSLDPRQGDTGELFF. CDR3 nucleotide sequence: TGTGCCAGCAGCTTAGATCCACGACAGGGGGACACCGGGGAGCTGTTTTTT.

The CDR3 sequence is CASSFFGDTSSGANVLTF. The CDR3, as DNA: TGCGCCAGCAGTTTTTTTGGGGACACCTCCTCTGGGGCCAACGTCCTGACTTTC. V and J are TRBV5-1 and TRBJ2-6; D may be TRBD1 (6 bases). V lost 5 bases, J lost 0 bases, and 18 bases lay in between. The CDR3 is 18 amino acids. Germline V lookup: CDR1 SGHRS, CDR2 YFSETQ.

This chain links TRBV5-6 with TRBJ2-3; D gene uncertain. Germline V gives CDR1 SGHDT, CDR2 YYEEEE. The V end lost 2 bases, the J end lost 0 bases, and 4 bases lay between the germline ends. The CDR3 consists of 13 residues. The CDR3 loop is CASSFRSTDTQYF. The DNA of the CDR3 is TGTGCCAGCAGCTTTCGTAGCACAGATACGCAGTATTTT.

In this sample, this clone turned up once. The gene calls are TRBV10-1 and TRBJ2-1; the match to TRBD2 covers 11 bases. Germline assignment: CDR1 WNHNN and CDR2 SYGVQD (reference sequence). The trim removed 1 base at V and 4 bases at J, leaving 12 bases unmatched. The length of the CDR3 is 19 residues. The CDR3 protein is CASSEYSWGLADPYNEQFF. CDR3 nucleotide sequence: TGCGCCAGCAGTGAGTACTCTTGGGGACTAGCGGACCCATACAATGAGCAGTTCTTC.

The CDR3: CASSPEDRGNEQYF. The CDR3 region has the DNA TGTGCCAGCAGCCCAGAGGACAGAGGGAACGAGCAGTACTTC. The chain uses TRBV9 and TRBJ2-7; D might be TRBD1 (6 bases). Germline V gives CDR1 SGDLS, CDR2 YYNGEE. V gave up 4 bases and J gave up 5 bases, with 16 bases separating them. The length of the CDR3 is 14 residues. The full variable domain, rest sourced from reference TRBV9 and TRBJ2-7, is DSGVTQTPKHLITATGQRVTLRCSPRSGDLSVYWYQQSLDQGLQFLIQYYNGEERAKGNILERFSAQQFPDLHSELNLSSLELGDSALYFCASSPEDRGNEQYFGPGTRLTVT.

The chain employs TRBV7-9 and TRBJ2-3, with D possibly matching TRBD2 (6 bases). Germline values: CDR1 SEHNR, CDR2 FQNEAQ (reference sequence). Trimming cost V 1 base and J 5 bases, with 10 bases left between them. The CDR3 covers 14 residues. The CDR3 region has the DNA TGTGCCAGCAGCTTAGTACTAGCTGGAGATACGCAGTATTTT. As protein: CASSLVLAGDTQYF.

V is TRBV6-1 and J is TRBJ1-2, with D tentatively TRBD1 (5 bases). Trimming pared 7 bases from V and 5 bases from J, leaving 11 bases between. Per germline, CDR1 MNHNS and CDR2 SASEGT. This CDR3 has 12 residues. The CDR3, as DNA: TGTGCCAGCACGGGGGAACGGTATGGCTACACCTTC. Its protein product is CASTGERYGYTF.

The chain carries TRBV5-1 and TRBJ2-5; D is unclear. CDR3 length: 14 residues. Trimming cost V 0 bases and J 6 bases, with 12 bases left between them. From germline, CDR1 is SGHRS and CDR2 YFSETQ. The CDR3 bases are TGCGCCAGCAGCTTGGAGTCTGCGATGAAGACCCAGTACTTC. Translating it yields CASSLESAMKTQYF.

The chain uses TRBV21-1 and TRBJ2-3; TRBD1, the table's D call, was not compared with the DNA. TRBV21-1 is deemed a pseudogene. There are 13 residues in the CDR3. In DNA form, the CDR3 reads TGTGCCAGCAGCTTACAGGGTACAGATACGCAGTATTTT. This translates into CASSLQGTDTQYF.

There are a few counts of this clone. The genes are TRBV7-9 and TRBJ1-3; D gene uncertain. This CDR3 is built from 16 residues. Germline CDR1 is SEHNR and CDR2 is FQNEAQ (reference sequence). Deletions cut 5 bases from V and 0 bases from J, with 14 bases between. The CDR3 DNA sequence: TGTGCCAGCAGCCTTATTCAGAGGTCCTCTGGAAACACCATATATTTT. Encoded protein: CASSLIQRSSGNTIYF.

The genes are TRBV5-1 and TRBJ2-7, with 7 bases aligning to TRBD1. CDR3 length equals 14 residues. CDR1 and CDR2 from the germline V gene are SGHRS and YFSETQ. After removal of 3 bases from V and 5 bases from J, the junction contained 8 bases not matched to a gene. Written as DNA, the CDR3 is TGCGCCAGCAGCTCCGGGACAGCCGGACACGAGCAGTACTTC. Amino acids: CASSSGTAGHEQYF.

This clone was detected only a few times. The J gene is TRBJ1-1, the V gene TRBV28; TRBD1 aligns across 8 bases. The CDR3 consists of 16 residues. Looked up from germline, CDR1 is MDHEN and CDR2 is SYDVKM. Trimming at V came to 6 bases and at J to 0 bases, leaving 9 bases not matched to a gene. CDR3 region: CASRQGVGPMNTEAFF. The CDR3 bases are TGTGCCAGCAGACAGGGGGTCGGTCCTATGAACACTGAAGCTTTCTTT.

The rearrangement uses TRBV7-2 and TRBJ2-5; 8 bases are shared with TRBD2. After removal of 2 bases from V and 0 bases from J, the junction contained 11 bases not matched to a gene. CDR1 SGHTA and CDR2 FQGNSA come from the germline V gene. CDR3 length equals 18 residues. The CDR3: CASSLIALGGGNQETQYF. CDR3 nucleotide sequence: TGTGCCAGCAGCTTAATTGCTCTAGGCGGGGGGAACCAAGAGACCCAGTACTTC.

The chain links TRBV5-5 to TRBJ2-7; TRBD1 aligns across 7 bases. Germline CDR1 SGHKS, CDR2 YYEKEE (reference sequence). The V and J ends lost 6 bases and 5 bases, in that order; junction bases with no gene match: 5. The CDR3 contains 12 residues. The CDR3 loop reads CASTSTGDEQYF. In DNA form, the CDR3 reads TGTGCCAGCACCTCTACAGGGGACGAGCAGTACTTC.

The CDR3 sequence: CASSLDAWSGGQDEQFF. The CDR3 DNA reads TGTGCCAGCAGCTTAGACGCTTGGTCGGGGGGGCAGGATGAGCAGTTCTTC. The chain carries TRBV11-2 and TRBJ2-1; 8 bases match TRBD2. Germline V gene lookup returns CDR1 SGHAT and CDR2 FQNNGV. The V gene end was trimmed by 0 bases and the J gene end by 8 bases; junction bases not matched to a gene: 12. The CDR3 has 17 residues. Using reference TRBV11-2 and TRBJ2-1 for the parts outside the CDR3, the full variable domain is EAGVAQSPRYKIIEKRQSVAFWCNPISGHATLYWYQQILGQGPKLLIQFQNNGVVDDSQLPKDRFSAERLKGVDSTLKIQPAKLEDSAVYLCASSLDAWSGGQDEQFFGPGTRLTVL.